Below are 31 T cell receptor beta chains sequenced from a single sample in a study of blood T cell repertoires in COVID-19 (dated by TCRdb to the early 2020s). The library was obtained by the immunoSEQ multiplex PCR assay. This is the immuneACCESS table as TCRdb keeps it, with only in-frame sequences that have V and J called. A part of the clones is gone; compared with another copy, unresolved V genes explain less than half, and the rest is unexplained. This sample holds some 360,000 clones; approximately 87% were observed only once. About 2.3% of the sample is taken by the ten largest. Sequencing was performed on peripheral blood. These receptors all stem from a woman in her sixties with COVID-19, enrolled during active disease.

This chain links TRBV6-5 with TRBJ2-3; 12 bases fit TRBD1. From germline, CDR1 is MNHEY and CDR2 SVGAGI. CDR3 length: 15 residues. V was clipped by 0 bases and J by 6 bases; unmatched bases: 1. The CDR3 loop is CASSYSGTGGDTQYF. CDR3 nucleotides: TGTGCCAGCAGTTACTCCGGGACAGGGGGCGATACGCAGTATTTT.

V gene TRBV7-3 combines with J gene TRBJ2-1; a weak D match, TRBD1 (6 bases). V was pared by 5 bases and J by 8 bases, with 25 bases between. The CDR3 covers 17 residues. Germline-derived CDR1 and CDR2 are SGHTA and FQGTGA. CDR3: CASSPHGNLGGRDEQFF. The CDR3 DNA reads TGTGCCAGCAGCCCCCACGGCAATTTAGGGGGACGGGATGAGCAGTTCTTC. Full variable domain (missing parts from reference TRBV7-3 and TRBJ2-1): GAGVSQTPSNKVTEKGKYVELRCDPISGHTALYWYRQSLGQGPEFLIYFQGTGAADDSGLPNDRFFAVRPEGSVSTLKIQRTERGDSAVYLCASSPHGNLGGRDEQFFGPGTRLTVL.

The rearrangement joins TRBV6-1 to TRBJ2-5; the D gene is possibly TRBD1 (6 bases). The CDR3 consists of 13 residues. V lost 2 bases and J lost 5, with 9 bases in between. Germline lookup yields CDR1 MNHNS and CDR2 SASEGT. As DNA, the CDR3 is TGTGCCAGCAGTGAATGGGGGCGGGAGACCCAGTACTTC. This encodes CASSEWGRETQYF.

J is TRBJ1-4 and V is TRBV30; D remains ambiguous. CDR1 is GTSNPN and CDR2 is SVGIG in the germline V gene (reference sequence). Trimming cost V 2 bases and J 8 bases, with 12 bases left between them. There are 13 residues in the CDR3. The DNA for the CDR3 is TGTGCCTGGAGTTTTGGAAACGGGGAAAAACTGTTTTTT. Protein product: CAWSFGNGEKLFF. Looking up the rest from reference TRBV30 and TRBJ1-4 gives the full variable domain: SQTIHQWPATLVQPVGSPLSLECTVEGTSNPNLYWYRQAAGRGLQLLFYSVGIGQISSEVPQNLSASRPQDRQFILSSKKLLLSDSGFYLCAWSFGNGEKLFFGSGTQLSVL.

J is TRBJ1-2 and V is TRBV9, with D maybe TRBD1 (6 bases). Germline assignment: CDR1 SGDLS and CDR2 YYNGEE. Trimming removed 0 bases at V and 3 bases at J, with 9 bases between. The CDR3 contains 14 residues. The CDR3 here is CASSVGNRDYGYTF. The CDR3 nucleotides read TGTGCCAGCAGCGTAGGGAACAGGGACTATGGCTACACCTTC.

The gene calls are TRBV13 and TRBJ1-3, with D perhaps TRBD1 (6 bases). The CDR3 has 15 residues. V gave up 5 bases and J gave up 7 bases, with 18 bases separating them. Germline-derived CDR1 and CDR2 are PRHDT and FYEKMQ (reference sequence). This CDR3 reads CASSGGGGQRNTIYF. Written as DNA, the CDR3 is TGTGCCAGCAGCGGAGGGGGAGGGCAACGGAACACCATATATTTT. Full variable domain (remainder filled in from reference TRBV13 and TRBJ1-3): AAGVIQSPRHLIKEKRETATLKCYPIPRHDTVYWYQQGPGQDPQFLISFYEKMQSDKGSIPDRFSAQQFSDYHSELNMSSLELGDSALYFCASSGGGGQRNTIYFGEGSWLTVV.

The V gene is TRBV11-2, the J gene TRBJ2-7, with TRBD2 identical over 15 bases. The V segment lost 6 bases and the J segment 2 bases; nucleotides outside the gene matches: 2. The CDR3 contains 15 residues. CDR1 and CDR2 (germline): SGHAT, FQNNGV. CDR3 loop: CASSWTSGGAYEQYF. The CDR3 DNA reads as TGTGCCAGCAGTTGGACTAGCGGGGGGGCCTACGAGCAGTACTTC. Combining the CDR3 with reference TRBV11-2 and TRBJ2-7 gives the whole variable domain EAGVAQSPRYKIIEKRQSVAFWCNPISGHATLYWYQQILGQGPKLLIQFQNNGVVDDSQLPKDRFSAERLKGVDSTLKIQPAKLEDSAVYLCASSWTSGGAYEQYFGPGTRLTVT.

This sequence joins TRBV28 and TRBJ1-2, with D possibly TRBD1 on 5 matching bases. The CDR3 is made up of 14 amino acids. Trimming left V 7 bases short and J 5 bases short, with 17 bases between. The V gene's germline CDR1 is MDHEN and CDR2 SYDVKM. CDR3 sequence: CASIPAGIRYGYTF. CDR3 coding DNA: TGTGCCAGCATTCCGGCAGGGATCCGTTATGGCTACACCTTC.

The chain recombines TRBV28 with TRBJ1-2; D gene unclear. Germline lookup yields CDR1 MDHEN and CDR2 SYDVKM. V dropped 6 bases and J dropped 4 bases, with 12 bases sitting between them. The CDR3 loop spans 13 amino acids. In DNA form, the CDR3 reads TGTGCCAGCAGCCGCAGGTCCCCCTATGGCTACACCTTC. It yields the protein CASSRRSPYGYTF.

The V and J genes are TRBV6-5 and TRBJ2-2; TRBD2 agrees at 7 bases. This CDR3 contains 16 residues. V dropped 0 bases and J dropped 6; count of bases not matched to a gene: 7. CDR1 MNHEY and CDR2 SVGAGI come from the germline V gene. The chain's CDR3 is CASSYSETSRPGELFF. CDR3 sequence (DNA): TGTGCCAGCAGTTACTCCGAGACTAGCCGCCCCGGGGAGCTGTTTTTT.

This clone appeared once. This chain joins TRBV5-1 and TRBJ1-2; 7 bases map to TRBD1. CDR1 is SGHRS, CDR2 YFSETQ, per germline. CDR3 length equals 14 residues. J lost 8 bases, V lost 1 base, and 8 bases had no gene match. The CDR3 DNA reads as TGCGCCAGCAGCTTGAATTTAGGGGGCCAGGGCTACACCTTC. Amino acids: CASSLNLGGQGYTF.

This chain uses TRBV4-2 with TRBJ1-5, with 9 bases identical to TRBD1. The CDR3 loop spans 16 amino acids. In germline, CDR1 is LGHNA, CDR2 YNFKEQ. The ends lost 0 bases at V and 4 bases at J; junction bases unmatched: 4. The chain's CDR3 is CASSQESGQGNQPQHF. The CDR3 DNA reads TGTGCCAGCAGCCAAGAGTCGGGACAGGGTAATCAGCCCCAGCATTTT.

The rearrangement uses TRBV19 and TRBJ1-2; a weak D match, TRBD1 (5 bases). The V gene's germline CDR1 is LNHDA and CDR2 SQIVND (reference sequence). The CDR3 runs 14 residues. V lost 7 bases, J lost 6 bases, and 18 bases lay in between. The CDR3 region is CASTPQGTYDGYTF. The CDR3 DNA follows: TGTGCCAGTACCCCTCAGGGAACCTACGATGGCTACACCTTC.

V usage is TRBV7-6 and J usage is TRBJ2-1; 11 bases are shared with TRBD2. CDR1 SGHVS and CDR2 FNYEAQ come from the germline V gene. CDR3 length: 21 residues. The junction had 14 bases not matched to a gene; V was cut back by 1 base and J by 0 bases. CDR3 sequence (DNA): TGTGCCAGCAGCTTAGTCGGCCTAGCGGGGGGTATATCGAGCTCCTACAATGAGCAGTTCTTC. Protein: CASSLVGLAGGISSSYNEQFF.

J is TRBJ1-4 and V is TRBV6-1; unclear D gene. The CDR3 length is 14 residues. V lost 3 bases to trimming and J lost 7 bases, with 12 bases between them. Germline V gene lookup returns CDR1 MNHNS and CDR2 SASEGT. CDR3 sequence reads: CASSDQAVGEKLFF. CDR3 nucleotides: TGTGCCAGCAGTGATCAGGCCGTGGGTGAAAAACTGTTTTTT.

The chain combines TRBV7-9 with TRBJ2-2, with D possibly matching TRBD1 (6 bases). V lost 7 bases, J lost 0 bases, and 12 bases lay in between. Germline V gene lookup returns CDR1 SEHNR and CDR2 FQNEAQ (reference sequence). This CDR3 comprises 15 residues. The DNA for the CDR3 is TGTGCCAGCAACCCAGGGGCCACGAACACCGGGGAGCTGTTTTTT. Protein sequence: CASNPGATNTGELFF.

J is TRBJ2-2 and V is TRBV25-1, with a weak D call TRBD1 (6 bases). The CDR3 sequence is 16 residues long. V lost 2 bases, J lost 2 bases, and 12 bases lay in between. The germline CDR1 and CDR2 sequences are MGHDK and SYGVNS. The DNA for the CDR3 is TGTGCCAGCAGTGAAAGGGCCAGGGGAAACACCGGGGAGCTGTTTTTT. Encoded protein: CASSERARGNTGELFF.

This clone has only one observation. The rearrangement uses TRBV4-1 and TRBJ1-6, with 7 nucleotides matching TRBD1. Trimming at V came to 1 base and at J to 10 bases, leaving 7 bases not matched to a gene. Looked up from germline, CDR1 is MGHRA and CDR2 is YSYEKL. The CDR3 is 15 amino acids. The CDR3: CASSQVEGAGSPLHF. For the CDR3, the DNA is TGCGCCAGCAGCCAAGTTGAGGGGGCTGGATCACCCCTCCACTTT.

This clone was counted only a few times. The chain links TRBV5-4 to TRBJ2-1; D possibly corresponds to TRBD2 (6 bases). V was cut by 4 bases and J by 5 bases, with 19 bases left in between. The germline V gene encodes CDR1 SGHNT and CDR2 YYREEE (reference sequence). This CDR3 contains 16 residues. The CDR3 DNA follows: TGTGCCAGCAGCATAGGAGGGTTAGGTAGCCACAATGAGCAGTTCTTC. It encodes CASSIGGLGSHNEQFF. Combining the CDR3 with reference TRBV5-4 and TRBJ2-1 gives the whole variable domain ETGVTQSPTHLIKTRGQQVTLRCSSQSGHNTVSWYQQALGQGPQFIFQYYREEENGRGNFPPRFSGLQFPNYSSELNVNALELDDSALYLCASSIGGLGSHNEQFFGPGTRLTVL.

The V and J genes are TRBV19 and TRBJ2-3; D may be TRBD2 (5 bases). The CDR3 spans 16 residues. CDR1 and CDR2 (germline): LNHDA, SQIVND (reference sequence). V was pared by 3 bases and J by 1 base, with 14 bases between. CDR3 loop: CASSIDAGLGTDTQYF. CDR3 nucleotides: TGTGCCAGTAGTATCGATGCGGGTTTGGGCACAGATACGCAGTATTTT.

The rearrangement joins TRBV29-1 to TRBJ1-2; D is unresolved. Germline CDR1 reads SQVTM; CDR2 reads ANQGSEA. This CDR3 contains 11 residues. V lost 2 bases, J lost 1 base, and 2 bases lay in between. CDR3 protein: CSVELNYGYTF. The CDR3 bases are TGCAGCGTTGAACTTAACTATGGCTACACCTTC.

The V and J genes are TRBV19 and TRBJ2-7, with D maybe TRBD1 (6 bases). Germline V gives CDR1 LNHDA, CDR2 SQIVND (reference sequence). The CDR3 runs 12 residues. V was pared by 6 bases and J by 4 bases, with 10 bases between. CDR3 bases: TGTGCCAGTAGCCAGCAGGGGTACGAGCAGTACTTC. Residues: CASSQQGYEQYF.

V and J are TRBV4-1 and TRBJ2-2; 8 nucleotides align to TRBD1. The V gene's germline CDR1 is MGHRA and CDR2 YSYEKL. Losses at the gene ends were 4 bases for V and 0 bases for J; bases not matched to a gene: 7. CDR3 length: 17 amino acids. CDR3: CASSRTGQGPNTGELFF. CDR3 in DNA: TGCGCCAGCAGCCGCACCGGACAGGGCCCGAACACCGGGGAGCTGTTTTTT.

This chain uses TRBV4-2 with TRBJ2-7; 9 positions match TRBD2. The germline V gene has CDR1 LGHNA and CDR2 YNFKEQ. With 0 bases clipped from V and 3 bases from J, the junction kept 6 bases outside the gene matches. CDR3 length: 16 amino acids. CDR3 DNA sequence: TGTGCCAGCAGCCAAGACGAGGCGGGGGGGAGCTACGAGCAGTACTTC. It codes for CASSQDEAGGSYEQYF.

The chain has TRBV19 and TRBJ2-7; no clear D. Trimming removed 5 bases from V and 9 bases from J, with 14 bases in between. CDR3 length equals 12 residues. Germline CDR1 reads LNHDA; CDR2 reads SQIVND (reference sequence). The CDR3 protein is CASSSQLGLQYF. The CDR3 DNA reads as TGTGCCAGTAGTTCCCAACTTGGTTTGCAGTACTTC.

The chain joins TRBV9 to TRBJ1-1, with 8 bases lining up with TRBD1. The CDR3 spans 15 residues. The J segment lost 3 bases and the V segment lost 4 bases, leaving 8 bases of the junction unmatched. Germline V gene sequence: CDR1 SGDLS, CDR2 YYNGEE. This CDR3 reads CASSQGAGRDTEAFF. CDR3 coding DNA: TGTGCCAGCAGCCAGGGGGCAGGGAGGGACACTGAAGCTTTCTTT.

The chain has TRBV5-1 and TRBJ1-2, with 7 bases aligning to TRBD1. V trimming: 0 bases; J trimming: 7 bases; junction bases outside the gene matches: 3. The CDR3 is made up of 13 amino acids. Germline lookup yields CDR1 SGHRS and CDR2 YFSETQ. As DNA, the CDR3 is TGCGCCAGCAGCTTGGGAGCAGGGGGTGGCTACACCTTC. The encoded protein is CASSLGAGGGYTF.

A word on this clone: One junction end disagrees with the germline gene, perhaps due to a read error. J is TRBJ2-5 and V is TRBV5-1, with 13 bases lining up with TRBD2. The CDR3 sequence is 16 residues long. Germline CDR1 and CDR2: SGHRS and YFSETQ. CDR3 residues: CASSSTSGGAQKTQYF. The CDR3 DNA is TGCGCCAGCAGCTCCACTAGCGGGGGGGCCCAAAAGACCCAGTACTTC.

The V gene is TRBV2, the J gene TRBJ2-7; 11 positions agree with TRBD1. This CDR3 has 13 amino acids. Germline loops: CDR1 SNHLY, CDR2 FYNNEI. Trimming at V came to 5 bases and at J to 5 bases, leaving 2 bases not matched to a gene. This CDR3 is CASSPGQGDEQYF. The CDR3 nucleotides read TGTGCCAGCAGTCCGGGACAGGGGGACGAGCAGTACTTC.

This chain links TRBV28 with TRBJ2-6; D gene unclear. Looked up from germline, CDR1 is MDHEN and CDR2 is SYDVKM. Deletions cut 5 bases from V and 0 bases from J, with 8 bases between. CDR3 length equals 15 residues. As DNA, the CDR3 is TGTGCCAGCAGTCCAGTGAACTCTGGGGCCAACGTCCTGACTTTC. It codes for CASSPVNSGANVLTF. The full variable domain, completed using reference TRBV28 and TRBJ2-6, is DVKVTQSSRYLVKRTGEKVFLECVQDMDHENMFWYRQDPGLGLRLIYFSYDVKMKEKGDIPEGYSVSREKKERFSLILESASTNQTSMYLCASSPVNSGANVLTFGAGSRLTVL.

The chain employs TRBV3-1 (or the pseudogene TRBV3-2) and TRBJ2-1; D is perhaps TRBD2 (9 bases). Germline loops: CDR1 LGHDT, CDR2 YNNKEL (reference sequence). The CDR3 length is 17 residues. Trimming took off 3 bases at V and 7 bases at J, with 22 bases between the two ends. The CDR3: CASSQVPGGGRGNEQFF. CDR3 nucleotides: TGTGCCAGCAGCCAGGTCCCAGGGGGCGGGAGGGGGAATGAGCAGTTCTTC.